The 28 T cell receptor beta chains below were found in one sample sequenced in a study of T cells in Graves' hyperthyroidism and ophthalmopathy. RNA transcripts were the template for amplifying TCR beta CDR3 regions. Initially, a first-round RT-PCR of the TCR CDR3 employed the HTBI primer set. One entry per CDR3 protein results from TCRdb running MiXCR on the multiplex PCR reads. This table holds roughly 740,000 distinct CDR3 sequences, less than 20% found once. Specimen: blood. All receptors derive from a man aged 18 to 29 with Graves' hyperthyroidism.

This clonotype was picked up many times. This sequence joins TRBV20-1 and TRBJ1-2; D might be TRBD1 (5 bases). The CDR3 contains 14 residues. The V end lost 6 bases, the J end lost 7 bases, and 21 bases lay between the germline ends. Germline lookup yields CDR1 DFQATT and CDR2 SNEGSKA (reference sequence). In DNA form, the CDR3 reads TGCAGTGCCCCGGGACCGCTCGCCACGGGTGGCTACACCTTC. It codes for CSAPGPLATGGYTF.

The chain recombines TRBV28 with TRBJ1-1; 7 bases map to TRBD1. Unmatched junction bases numbered 8, after V lost 3 bases and J lost 7 bases. Germline-derived CDR1 and CDR2 are MDHEN and SYDVKM. This CDR3 has 14 residues. Written as DNA, the CDR3 is TGTGCCAGCAGTTTTCGACAGGGCCCCCGTGAAGCTTTCTTT. It encodes CASSFRQGPREAFF.

A few counts support this clonotype. The chain links TRBV5-6 to TRBJ1-5, with 7 bases matching TRBD1. Losses at the gene ends were 6 bases for V and 4 bases for J; bases not matched to a gene: 4. The CDR3 length is 13 residues. The germline V gene has CDR1 SGHDT and CDR2 YYEEEE. The CDR3 nucleotides read TGTGCCAGCACGCTACAGGGGAATCAGCCCCAGCATTTT. Its translation is CASTLQGNQPQHF.

This chain joins TRBV20-1 and TRBJ2-1; either TRBD1 or TRBD2 may supply D (5 bases each). This CDR3 region has 15 residues. Germline V CDR1 and CDR2: DFQATT, SNEGSKA (reference sequence). V lost 2 bases and J lost 7, with 18 bases in between. Here the CDR3 DNA reads TGCAGTGCTAGATCGCCGGGGCCCCTAGGAAATGAGCAGTTCTTC. It yields the protein CSARSPGPLGNEQFF.

The chain couples TRBV6-2 or TRBV6-3 to TRBJ2-6; tentatively, D is TRBD1 (6 bases). CDR3 size: 17 residues. V was trimmed by 0 bases and J by 3 bases, leaving 12 bases between them. Germline CDR1 is MNHEY and CDR2 is SVGEGT. DNA of the CDR3: TGTGCCAGCAGTTACTCGATTGGGACAAATGGGGCCAACGTCCTGACTTTC. Amino acid sequence: CASSYSIGTNGANVLTF.

V usage is TRBV2 and J usage is TRBJ2-5; 10 bases are shared with TRBD1. CDR1 and CDR2 from the germline V gene are SNHLY and FYNNEI. V lost 9 bases, J lost 4 bases, and 5 bases stayed unmatched. The CDR3 is 13 residues long. CDR3 in DNA: TGTGCCAGGGGGGGACAGGGGCGAGAGACCCAGTACTTC. Encoded protein: CARGGQGRETQYF.

J is TRBJ1-5 and V is TRBV6-4; no clear D. CDR3 length: 13 amino acids. V gave up 4 bases and J gave up 5 bases, with 9 bases separating them. The germline V gene has CDR1 MRHNA and CDR2 SNTAGT. The DNA of the CDR3 is TGTGCCAGCAGTGTGGGTACTTATCAGCCCCAGCATTTT. Encoded protein: CASSVGTYQPQHF.

CDR3 protein: CAISEPAMTYEQYF. In DNA, the CDR3 is TGTGCCATCAGTGAGCCGGCCATGACCTACGAGCAGTACTTC. The rearrangement links TRBV10-3 to TRBJ2-7; D call uncertain. The germline gives CDR1 ENHRY, CDR2 SYGVKD. CDR3 length equals 14 residues. V lost 2 bases, J lost 2 bases, and 10 bases lay in between.

A few counts support this clonotype. The CDR3 is CASSQKRERITGELFF. CDR3 bases: TGCGCCAGCAGCCAAAAGAGAGAGCGAATCACCGGGGAGCTGTTTTTT. This sequence joins TRBV4-1 and TRBJ2-2; D not certain. The CDR3 has 16 amino acids. Germline V gives CDR1 MGHRA, CDR2 YSYEKL. V lost 2 bases and J lost 4, with 14 bases in between.

In its sample, this clonotype was seen a few times. The chain uses TRBV10-2 and TRBJ1-1, with 7 bases aligning to TRBD1. Germline CDR1 is WSHSY and CDR2 is SAAADI. The junction had 11 bases not matched to a gene; V was cut back by 0 bases and J by 7 bases. The CDR3 contains 16 residues. The CDR3, as DNA: TGCGCCAGCAGTGAGTCGAAGGGGGCTTTTTTAGTTGAAGCTTTCTTT. It yields the protein CASSESKGAFLVEAFF.

This chain uses TRBV12-3 or TRBV12-4 with TRBJ2-1, with 10 bases aligning to TRBD1. Trimming cost V 6 bases and J 8 bases; bases outside gene matches: 10. The length of the CDR3 is 15 residues. CDR3 region: CASRPRQGARDEQFF. DNA of the CDR3: TGTGCCAGCAGACCTAGACAGGGGGCTAGGGATGAGCAGTTCTTC.

The chain employs TRBV2 and TRBJ1-5; TRBD1 aligns across 10 bases. Trimming took 6 bases from V and 5 from J; bases not matched to a gene: 4. Germline V CDR1 and CDR2: SNHLY, FYNNEI. The CDR3 extends over 14 amino acids. The CDR3 spells CASSETGGYQPQHF. For the CDR3, the DNA is TGTGCCAGCAGCGAGACAGGGGGCTATCAGCCCCAGCATTTT.

This clonotype was seen only a few times. The chain links TRBV30 to TRBJ1-3; D gene ambiguous. Looked up from germline, CDR1 is GTSNPN and CDR2 is SVGIG (reference sequence). The V end lost 3 bases, the J end lost 0 bases, and 12 bases lay between the germline ends. The CDR3 has 15 amino acids. CDR3 bases: TGTGCCTGGAGGGCGTCTCTGAGCTCTGGAAACACCATATATTTT. Protein sequence: CAWRASLSSGNTIYF.

This clonotype was observed many times. For the CDR3, the DNA is TGTGCCACCAGCAAAACTAGCGGGACTAGCAATGAGCAGTTCTTC. Its protein is CATSKTSGTSNEQFF. The rearrangement joins TRBV15 to TRBJ2-1; 10 bases line up with TRBD2. The CDR3 is 15 amino acids. CDR1 and CDR2 (germline): LNHNV, YYDKDF (reference sequence). J was trimmed by 6 bases and V by 4 bases; bases with no gene match: 6.

The chain carries TRBV11-3 and TRBJ2-4; 10 bases line up with TRBD1. Per germline, CDR1 SGHNT and CDR2 YENEEA. With V trimmed by 5 bases and J by 2 bases, 12 bases remained unmatched. The CDR3 runs to 18 residues. The CDR3 sequence is CASSPGQGVSGSKNIQYF. The CDR3 nucleotides are TGTGCCAGCAGCCCCGGACAGGGGGTGAGCGGATCCAAAAACATTCAGTACTTC.

This clonotype was picked up a small number of times. In DNA form, the CDR3 reads TGTGCCAGCAGCACGGGTGGGCATAATGAGCAGTTCTTC. This encodes CASSTGGHNEQFF. This chain connects TRBV5-8 to TRBJ2-1, with D unresolved. Trimming pared 4 bases from V and 7 bases from J, leaving 12 bases between. Germline CDR1 reads SGHTS; CDR2 reads YDEGEE. This CDR3 region has 13 residues.

This clonotype has at least ten counts. This chain uses TRBV11-1 with TRBJ2-2, with 9 bases matching TRBD1. The CDR3 loop spans 15 amino acids. V was clipped by 4 bases and J by 8 bases; unmatched bases: 8. CDR1 and CDR2 from the germline V gene are SGHAT and FQDESV (reference sequence). The CDR3 DNA reads as TGTGCCAGCAGCTCGACAGGGGGAGTGCAGGGGGAGCTGTTTTTT. It codes for CASSSTGGVQGELFF.

The chain has TRBV6-1 and TRBJ2-2, with 8 bases aligning to TRBD2. The germline CDR1 and CDR2 sequences are MNHNS and SASEGT. Germline trimming cut 8 bases from V and 9 bases from J; bases unmatched to any gene: 11. The CDR3 runs 14 residues. In DNA, the CDR3 is TGTGCCAGCGAAGCGAGCGGGGGTCCTTGGGAGCTGTTTTTT. Translation gives CASEASGGPWELFF.

V and J are TRBV7-8 and TRBJ2-7; no clear D gene. The CDR3 sequence is 15 residues long. The germline gives CDR1 SGHVS, CDR2 FQNEAQ. V was trimmed by 0 bases and J by 2 bases, leaving 11 bases between them. This CDR3 reads CASSLAQPAAYEQYF. The CDR3 region has the DNA TGTGCCAGCAGCTTAGCGCAGCCTGCCGCCTACGAGCAGTACTTC. Full variable domain (remainder filled in from reference TRBV7-8 and TRBJ2-7): GAGVSQSPRYKVAKRGQDVALRCDPISGHVSLFWYQQALGQGPEFLTYFQNEAQLDKSGLPSDRFFAERPEGSVSTLKIQRTQQEDSAVYLCASSLAQPAAYEQYFGPGTRLTVT.

This clonotype was detected ten times or more. The V gene is TRBV6-2 or TRBV6-3, the J gene TRBJ1-5, with no clear D. The CDR3 length is 15 residues. V was pared by 0 bases and J by 0 bases, with 6 bases between. Per germline, CDR1 MNHEY and CDR2 SVGEGT. The chain's CDR3 is CASSYSFSSNQPQHF. CDR3 coding DNA: TGTGCCAGCAGTTACTCTTTCAGTAGCAATCAGCCCCAGCATTTT.

Of note for this clonotype: A much more abundant neighbour one base away suggests this may be a read error. The rearrangement joins TRBV7-9 to TRBJ1-1; a possible D gene is TRBD1 (5 bases). Germline CDR1 reads SEHNR; CDR2 reads FQNEAQ (reference sequence). V shed 7 bases and J shed 7 bases, with 19 bases lying between them. This CDR3 has 14 amino acids. The CDR3 here is CASTQFPGAVEAFF. The CDR3 bases are TGTGCCAGCACCCAATTTCCTGGGGCAGTTGAAGCTTTCTTT.

This clonotype has a count of ten or more. The chain recombines TRBV18 with TRBJ1-6, with TRBD1 matching over 7 bases. V lost 1 base, J lost 7 bases, and 4 bases stayed unmatched. Germline assignment: CDR1 KGHSH and CDR2 LQKENI. This CDR3 is built from 15 residues. The CDR3 DNA is TGTGCCAGCTCACCACTCGGGACAGCCAATTCACCCCTCCACTTT. Translated, it gives CASSPLGTANSPLHF.

In the case of this clonotype: No conserved phenylalanine or tryptophan is present at the end of the CDR3, so a read error is the likely explanation. The chain is built from TRBV2 and TRBJ1-5; D not resolved. Trimming left V 4 bases short and J 9 bases short, with 13 bases between. Germline lookup yields CDR1 SNHLY and CDR2 FYNNEI. The CDR3 is 13 amino acids. The CDR3 loop is CASSATSLVPQHL. In nucleotides, the CDR3 is TGTGCCAGCAGTGCGACCAGTTTGGTGCCCCAGCATCTT.

This clonotype came up a few times. The CDR3 is CSARDKGEQYF. The DNA of the CDR3 is TGCAGTGCTAGAGATAAGGGGGAGCAGTACTTC. V and J are TRBV20-1 and TRBJ2-7; TRBD1 might be the D (5 bases). CDR3 length: 11 residues. The ends were cut back, 0 bases at V and 7 bases at J, with 7 bases in the middle. Germline assignment: CDR1 DFQATT and CDR2 SNEGSKA (reference sequence).

Many counts were recorded for this clonotype. The chain uses TRBV6-1 and TRBJ1-2; possibly TRBD1 for D (6 bases). This CDR3 has 14 residues. V was cut by 4 bases and J by 4 bases, with 13 bases left in between. The V gene's germline CDR1 is MNHNS and CDR2 SASEGT. The CDR3, as DNA: TGTGCCAGCAGTGTACGGACAGCCCTCTATGGCTACACCTTC. As protein: CASSVRTALYGYTF.

V and J are TRBV20-1 and TRBJ2-1; 7 bases fit TRBD2. The CDR3 runs to 15 residues. From germline, CDR1 is DFQATT and CDR2 SNEGSKA (reference sequence). J lost 8 bases, V lost 1 base, and 11 bases had no gene match. CDR3 loop: CSARGVKAGEDEQFF. The CDR3 coding sequence is TGCAGTGCTAGAGGGGTTAAGGCGGGGGAGGATGAGCAGTTCTTC.

In its sample, this clonotype was seen many times. The chain has TRBV28 and TRBJ1-1, with 7 bases matching TRBD1. The V gene end was trimmed by 3 bases and the J gene end by 3 bases; junction bases not matched to a gene: 4. This CDR3 has 14 residues. Germline CDR1 is MDHEN and CDR2 is SYDVKM. The CDR3 coding sequence is TGTGCCAGCAGTTTGACAGGGTGGGACACTGAAGCTTTCTTT. Translation: CASSLTGWDTEAFF.

The chain recombines TRBV27 with TRBJ2-1, with D perhaps TRBD2 (6 bases). The V gene's germline CDR1 is MNHEY and CDR2 SMNVEV (reference sequence). The CDR3 runs 13 residues. Deletions cut 6 bases from V and 5 bases from J, with 11 bases between. The CDR3 here is CASRPGTDNEQFF. The CDR3 coding sequence is TGTGCCAGCAGGCCCGGGACTGACAATGAGCAGTTCTTC.